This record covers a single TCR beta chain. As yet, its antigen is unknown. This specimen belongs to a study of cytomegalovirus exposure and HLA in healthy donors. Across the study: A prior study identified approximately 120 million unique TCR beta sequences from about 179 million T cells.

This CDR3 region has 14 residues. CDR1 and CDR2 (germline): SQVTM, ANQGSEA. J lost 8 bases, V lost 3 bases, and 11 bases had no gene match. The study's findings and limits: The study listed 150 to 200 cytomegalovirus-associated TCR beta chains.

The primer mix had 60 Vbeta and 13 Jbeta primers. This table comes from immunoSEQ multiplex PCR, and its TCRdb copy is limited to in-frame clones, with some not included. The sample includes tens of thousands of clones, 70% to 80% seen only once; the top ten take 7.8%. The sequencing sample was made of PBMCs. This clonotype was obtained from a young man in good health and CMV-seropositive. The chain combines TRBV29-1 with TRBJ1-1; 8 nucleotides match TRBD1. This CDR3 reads CSVEGTGSAHEAFF. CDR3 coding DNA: TGCAGCGTTGAGGGGACAGGTAGTGCACACGAAGCTTTCTTT.